The TCR beta chain under discussion was sequenced for a study of blood T cell repertoires in COVID-19. Background on the study: Sources were T cells, B-cell-depleted T cells, or PBMCs; the material itself was cDNA or gDNA.

The germline V gene encodes CDR1 MNHEY and CDR2 SMNVEV (reference sequence). The CDR3 sequence is 15 residues long. The V gene lost 6 bases and the J gene lost 5 bases, with 20 bases spanning the gap. This clone has ten or more counts. Measured with immunoSEQ multiplex PCR; TCRdb has only the in-frame clones, and not every one. The sample lists approximately 91,000 clones; 76% were seen once. The TCR originated in a man aged 70 or older with acute or convalescent COVID-19. The chain combines TRBV27 with TRBJ2-7; D perhaps matches TRBD1 (6 bases). What was sequenced was peripheral blood. DNA for the CDR3: TGTGCCAGCAGCCCCTCCTCAGGGGCTTACCACGAGCAGTACTTC. Encoded protein: CASSPSSGAYHEQYF.